The source of this T cell receptor (beta chain) is a study of read filtering for tumor transcriptome and immune sequencing. With regard to this clonotype: A much more abundant neighbour one base away suggests this may be a read error.

There are 13 residues in the CDR3. With 6 bases clipped from V and 5 bases from J, the junction kept 7 bases outside the gene matches. Germline V gives CDR1 SQVTM, CDR2 ANQGSEA. This library used roughly 0.4 ug RNA and molecular barcoded adaptors spanning alpha/delta and beta/gamma chains. One entry per CDR3 protein results from TCRdb running MiXCR on the reads. The sample holds 30,000 to 35,000 distinct CDR3 sequences, less than 20% seen once. V is TRBV29-1 and J is TRBJ2-1; 7 bases align to TRBD2. Source material: a population of CD138-negative cells sorted from bone marrow. The clonotype comes from a donor over 35 with multiple myeloma. The CDR3 loop reads CSVASGIDNEQFF. The CDR3 DNA sequence: TGCAGCGTCGCTAGCGGAATAGACAATGAGCAGTTCTTC.